Included here is one TCR beta chain sequence, with context. What it binds is unknown. This sample is drawn from a study of cytomegalovirus exposure and HLA in healthy donors. Study details: Caucasian-associated ancestry cluster membership applied to approximately 80% of nearly 400 genotyped donors. Findings and limits, study-wide: The classifier reportedly diagnosed cytomegalovirus status with high sensitivity and specificity.

Primers included in the PCR were 60 Vbeta and 13 Jbeta primers. Produced via immunoSEQ multiplex PCR; TCRdb's table is partial and in-frame only. The sample lists 80,000 to 100,000 clones, about 78% occurring once. The sample taken for sequencing was PBMCs. The sequence came from a man between 40 and 49 years old in good health and CMV-seronegative.

The chain's CDR3 is CASSGGTQHEQYF. The CDR3 region has the DNA TGTGCCAGCAGTGGGGGGACCCAGCACGAGCAGTACTTC. The chain couples TRBV28 to TRBJ2-7; D is possibly TRBD2 (6 bases). CDR1 and CDR2 from the germline V gene are MDHEN and SYDVKM. V dropped 5 bases and J dropped 5 bases, with 13 bases sitting between them. This CDR3 is 13 amino acids long.